Listed below are T cell receptor beta chains from one sample, sequenced in a study of T cell repertoires in cytomegalovirus infection. Antigens for these TCRs are unknown. Via MiXCR, TCRdb re-called the reads, giving one row per CDR3 protein. The data hold some 560,000 distinct CDR3 sequences, with almost 40% observed a single time. Here the sequenced sample was cultured PBMCs, taken from culture after CMV antigen stimulation. These receptors were collected from a human donor in good health (CMV status not recorded). Some clones in this sample may be carry-over from other donors' samples. The CDR3 runs from the conserved cysteine through the conserved F or W. A D gene is named only where the DNA matches it firmly. The size entry is marked missing in some rows and otherwise reads once, few, many or a size class.

cdr3_nt cdr3_aa clone_size v_call cdr3_length j_call d_call
TGTGCGGGGTTAGTGGCGGGCACAGATACGCAGTATTTT CAGLVAGTDTQYF - TRBV7-8 13 TRBJ2-3 -
TGCAGTGCTAGAGACATAGCGGGATCTGGAGAGCAGTTCTTC CSARDIAGSGEQFF - TRBV20-1 14 TRBJ2-1 TRBD2
TGTGCCAGCAGCTTGTATATCGCTATGAACACTGAAGCTTTCTTT CASSLYIAMNTEAFF few TRBV7-2 15 TRBJ1-1 -
TGCAGTGCTGGGACTAGCGGGTCTTACAATGAGCAGTTCTTC CSAGTSGSYNEQFF few TRBV20-1 14 TRBJ2-1 TRBD2
TGTGCCAGCAGCTTAGCGCGGGACAGGGTTGGAGCTTTCTTT CASSLARDRVGAFF many TRBV7-8 14 TRBJ1-1 TRBD1
TGTGCCAGTATCCGGAGGGGACAGGGGAACACCGGGGAGCTGTTTTTT CASIRRGQGNTGELFF few TRBV19 16 TRBJ2-2 TRBD1
TGTGCCAGCAAACTGATCCCCACCATCACAGATACGCAGTATTTT CASKLIPTITDTQYF few TRBV12-3/TRBV12-4 15 TRBJ2-3 -
TGTGCCAGCAGCTTGATACCTAGCGGGAGGAATGAGCAGTTCTTC CASSLIPSGRNEQFF few TRBV11-2 15 TRBJ2-1 TRBD2
TGTGCCAGCAGTTTTACCCCAAAGGGGGAAAAACTGTTTTTT CASSFTPKGEKLFF few TRBV12-3/TRBV12-4 14 TRBJ1-4 -
TGTGCCAGCATACCCGGGACAGGGGGCGTGGGGAACACTGAAGCTTTCTTT CASIPGTGGVGNTEAFF - TRBV9 17 TRBJ1-1 TRBD1
TGTGCCAGCAGAAGGGACAGGGGCTCCTACGAGCAGTACTTC CASRRDRGSYEQYF - TRBV5-4 14 TRBJ2-7 TRBD1
TGTGCCATCAGTGAGTCGAATGAGCAGTTCTTC CAISESNEQFF - TRBV10-3 11 TRBJ2-1 -
TGTGCCAGCAGCTTACGGCAGACCTCCTACGAGCAGTACTTC CASSLRQTSYEQYF - TRBV7-2 14 TRBJ2-7 -